The present TCR beta chain was sequenced within a study of cytomegalovirus exposure and HLA in healthy donors. Study as a whole: Unique TCRs numbering about 85 million, obtained from HLA-typed donors, made up an early data release. Study-wide results and limits: Analysis performed later showed TCR beta chains linked to HLA being more clonally expanded than equally common others. In a later analysis, most CMV-associated TCR beta chains appeared HLA-restricted.

Regarding donors, all were healthy bone marrow donors. To note about this clone: Its target is not known.

V lost 1 base, J lost 3 bases, and 5 bases stayed unmatched. Per germline, CDR1 SNHLY and CDR2 FYNNEI. The CDR3 extends over 15 amino acids. The PCR made use of 60 Vbeta and 13 Jbeta primers. Libraries were prepared by immunoSEQ multiplex PCR; TCRdb keeps only in-frame clonotypes and omits some of them. The data contain about 190,000 clones, about 81% of them seen just once; the ten biggest clones take up about 1.8%. The TCR sequence derives from a man aged 18 to 30 in good health and CMV-seronegative. V gene TRBV2 combines with J gene TRBJ2-5; TRBD1 matches 7 bases. The sequenced material came from PBMCs. DNA of the CDR3: TGTGCCAGCAGTGAAGATCATGGGACAGAAGAGACCCAGTACTTC. Protein: CASSEDHGTEETQYF. Together with reference TRBV2 and TRBJ2-5, the CDR3 gives the full variable domain: EPEVTQTPSHQVTQMGQEVILRCVPISNHLYFYWYRQILGQKVEFLVSFYNNEISEKSEIFDDQFSVERPDGSNFTLKIRSTKLEDSAMYFCASSEDHGTEETQYFGPGTRLLVL.